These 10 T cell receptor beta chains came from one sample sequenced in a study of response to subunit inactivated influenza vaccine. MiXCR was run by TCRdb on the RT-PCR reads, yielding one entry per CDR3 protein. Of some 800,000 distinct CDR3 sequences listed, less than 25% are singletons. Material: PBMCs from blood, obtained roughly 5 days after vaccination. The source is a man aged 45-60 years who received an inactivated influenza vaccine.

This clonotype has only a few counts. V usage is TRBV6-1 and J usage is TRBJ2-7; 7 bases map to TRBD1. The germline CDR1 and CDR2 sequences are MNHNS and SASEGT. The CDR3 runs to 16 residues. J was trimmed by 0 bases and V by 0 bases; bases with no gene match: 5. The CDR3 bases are TGTGCCAGCAGTGAAGCGGGGACAGTCAGCTCCTACGAGCAGTACTTC. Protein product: CASSEAGTVSSYEQYF.

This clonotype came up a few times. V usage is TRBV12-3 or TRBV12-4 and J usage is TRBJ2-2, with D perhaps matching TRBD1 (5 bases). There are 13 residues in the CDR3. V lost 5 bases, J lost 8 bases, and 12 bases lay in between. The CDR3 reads CASSRDSFGELFF. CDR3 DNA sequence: TGTGCCAGCAGTCGTGACAGTTTTGGGGAGCTGTTTTTT.

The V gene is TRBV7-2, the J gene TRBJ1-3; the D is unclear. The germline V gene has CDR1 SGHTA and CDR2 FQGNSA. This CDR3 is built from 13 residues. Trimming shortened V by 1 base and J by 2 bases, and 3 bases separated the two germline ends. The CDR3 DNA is TGTGCCAGCAGCTTAGGCACTGGAAACACCATATATTTT. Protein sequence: CASSLGTGNTIYF.

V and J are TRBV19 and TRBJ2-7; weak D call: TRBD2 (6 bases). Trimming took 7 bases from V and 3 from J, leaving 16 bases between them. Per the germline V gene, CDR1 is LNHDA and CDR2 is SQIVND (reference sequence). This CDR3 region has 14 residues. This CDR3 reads CASTPGGHYYEQYF. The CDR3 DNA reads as TGTGCCAGTACCCCAGGAGGGCACTACTACGAGCAGTACTTC.

CDR3 in amino acids: CASGLSGRNNEQFF. For the CDR3, the DNA is TGTGCTAGTGGTCTTAGCGGGAGGAACAATGAGCAGTTCTTC. The chain employs TRBV12-5 and TRBJ2-1, with TRBD2 identical over 10 bases. The CDR3 spans 14 residues. Germline CDR1 LGHNT, CDR2 FRNRAP. With 5 bases clipped from V and 5 bases from J, the junction kept 3 bases outside the gene matches.

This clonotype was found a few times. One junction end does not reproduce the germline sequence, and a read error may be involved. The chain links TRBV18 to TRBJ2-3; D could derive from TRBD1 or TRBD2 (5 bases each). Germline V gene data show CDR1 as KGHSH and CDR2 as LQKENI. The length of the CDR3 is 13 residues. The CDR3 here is CASSPSGTESMDF. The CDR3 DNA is TGTGCCAGCTCACCCTCCGGGACGGAGAGTATGGATTTT.

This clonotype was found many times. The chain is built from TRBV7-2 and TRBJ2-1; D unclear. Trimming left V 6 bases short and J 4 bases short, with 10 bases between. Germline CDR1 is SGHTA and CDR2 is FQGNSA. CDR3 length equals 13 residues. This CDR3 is CASSYQTYNEQFF. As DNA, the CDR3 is TGTGCCAGCAGTTATCAAACATACAATGAGCAGTTCTTC.

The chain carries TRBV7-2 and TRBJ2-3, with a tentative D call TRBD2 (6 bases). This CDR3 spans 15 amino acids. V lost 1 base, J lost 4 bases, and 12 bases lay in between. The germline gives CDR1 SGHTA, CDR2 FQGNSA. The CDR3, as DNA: TGTGCCAGCAGCTTAGACGGGAGTAGTCCAGATACGCAGTATTTT. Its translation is CASSLDGSSPDTQYF.

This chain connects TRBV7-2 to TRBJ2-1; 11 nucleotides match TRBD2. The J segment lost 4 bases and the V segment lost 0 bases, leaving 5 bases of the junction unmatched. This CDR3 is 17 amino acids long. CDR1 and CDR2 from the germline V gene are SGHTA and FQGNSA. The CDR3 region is CASSLALTSGTYNEQFF. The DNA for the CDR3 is TGTGCCAGCAGCTTAGCTCTGACTAGCGGGACATACAATGAGCAGTTCTTC. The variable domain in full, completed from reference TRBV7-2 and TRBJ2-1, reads GAGVSQSPSNKVTEKGKDVELRCDPISGHTALYWYRQSLGQGLEFLIYFQGNSAPDKSGLPSDRFSAERTGGSVSTLTIQRTQQEDSAVYLCASSLALTSGTYNEQFFGPGTRLTVL.

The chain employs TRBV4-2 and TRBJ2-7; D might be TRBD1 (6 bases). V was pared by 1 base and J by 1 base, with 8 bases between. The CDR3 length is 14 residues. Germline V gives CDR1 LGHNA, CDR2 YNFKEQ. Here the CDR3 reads CASSQAGESYEQYF. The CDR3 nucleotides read TGTGCCAGCAGCCAAGCAGGGGAATCCTACGAGCAGTACTTC.